This T cell receptor (beta chain) was identified in a study of shared clonotypes between healthy human individuals. Across the study: Researchers drew samples from a couple of women and a few men aged 18 to 49.

As regards this clone: Its specificity is not known.

The data were produced by immunoSEQ multiplex PCR, yet TCRdb's version contains in-frame clones alone and is incomplete. Among millions of clones listed, 85% to 95% were seen once. The study, taken as a whole, reports: Lower generation probabilities were found for non-shared clonotypes than for those shared by all four donors. Clonotype sharing among donors, it was expected, would be affected by sequencing depth.

Each sample came from a Caucasian adult donor living in Nashville, Tennessee. Germline CDR1 and CDR2: MNHNS and SASEGT. V lost 3 bases, J lost 0 bases, and 14 bases lay in between. The CDR3 totals 16 residues. Sequencing was carried out using naive CD4+ T cells sorted from blood. Documented subset: CD45RA+ positively selected. V and J are TRBV6-1 and TRBJ1-2, with TRBD1 as a possible D gene (5 bases). The TCR sequence derives from a man younger than 35 in good health. CDR3 loop: CASSETWGSANYGYTF. The DNA of the CDR3 is TGTGCCAGCAGTGAGACTTGGGGCAGCGCTAACTATGGCTACACCTTC.